What follows is one TCR beta chain and its context. Which antigen it targets is not known. It has no much larger one-base neighbor in the sample; base qualities were not kept. The data stem from a study of T cell responses to AZD1222 COVID-19 vaccine (dated by TCRdb to the early 2020s). Some background on the complete study: AZD1222 recipients with second doses at about 4 weeks or about 12 weeks were pooled, because spike-specific TCR depth and breadth did not differ between schedules. Trial participants were enrolled by age into 18-55, 56-69 and 70-plus year subgroups, with approximately 150, 28 and 58 TCR-sequenced participants respectively. A total of under 250 trial participants underwent TCR sequencing, of whom 200 to 220 had received two doses of AZD1222 and about 26 had received two doses of the MenACWY control vaccine. Study-wide conclusions, independent of this receptor: Most participants were white British and females outnumbered males, and the authors suggested that clonal diversity may have been underestimated. Only five to seven AZD1222 recipients were SARS-CoV-2 seropositive at baseline, limiting conclusions about previously exposed vaccinees. Because no samples from the day 14 peak response were available, repertoires could be characterized only after the peak T cell response. Reportedly, almost half of the unique spike-specific TCRs recognized epitopes lying outside the regions that are mutated in the B.1.351 and B.1.1.7 variants. The 56-69-year group was small, and its depth increase did not reach significance, likely because of low power. Vaccine-associated CD4 TCRs spanned the whole spike protein, with dominant responses in regions 160-218 and 743-854. Spike-specific TCR breadth and depth rose significantly after two AZD1222 doses compared with day 0 and with MenACWY recipients.

The CDR3 regions of human TCRbeta chains were subjected to immunosequencing. Concerning the study's data processing: Repertoire TCRs were matched against a reference library of SARS-CoV-2-specific TCRs generated with the MIRA antigen-specificity platform. Breadth was defined as the fraction of unique TCRs that were SARS-CoV-2-associated, and depth was defined as the fraction of total T cells that were SARS-CoV-2-associated. Using the MIRA data, every spike-specific TCR was mapped to the spike region that the TCR reacted to and assigned to either a CD4 or a CD8 class. Log10-transformed breadth and depth values were compared by one-way ANOVA with Sidak's multiple comparisons tests. TCRdb took this table from immuneACCESS and kept in-frame rearrangements with V and J called. Such tables lack part of the clones; where checked against another copy, unresolved V genes explain under half of the gap, and the rest is unexplained. V and J calls and clone size come straight from that table; D and trimming were deduced from the DNA. The sample yields around 180,000 clones; around 90% were counted once. The ten top clones hold 2% to 3% of the sample.

What the time point label conveys for this sample: baseline before first vaccination. Vaccinee samples were obtained from the UK trials COV001 and COV002, which included a single-blind randomized controlled phase 2/3 trial of AZD1222 (ChAdOx1 nCoV-19) in healthy adults. For TCRbeta chain sequencing, PBMC samples from trial participants were taken at day 0 and at day 28 after the second dose. The sequenced sample was peripheral blood, obtained on day 0 of AZD1222 vaccination. This clonotype was obtained from an adult in good health.

The CDR3 reads CASSERRALAKNIQYF. The DNA sequence is as follows: TGTGCCAGCAGTGAAAGGAGGGCGCTAGCCAAAAACATTCAGTACTTC. The rearrangement joined TRBV6-1 to TRBJ2-4; tentative D gene TRBD2, with 6 bases matching. Including the terminal cysteine and phenylalanine, the CDR3 comprises 16 residues. This entry keeps only the CDR3 DNA: 48 bases, framed from base 1. Trimming costs V 2 bases and J 0 bases, and their ends lie 11 bases apart. According to the germline V gene, CDR1 reads MNHNS and CDR2 reads SASEGT.